A selection of T cell receptor beta chains follows, all from one sample in a study of CD8+ T cells in alopecia areata. Assay: immunoSEQ multiplex PCR; the TCRdb copy retains only in-frame clones and omits some. The table has approximately 150,000 clones, approximately 65% seen once. The sample in question was CD8+ T cells sorted from blood, obtained at week 0. The receptors were gathered from a human donor with alopecia areata. CDR3s include the opening cysteine and the closing phenylalanine or tryptophan.

j_call: TRBJ2-5; v_call: TRBV11-3; cdr3_aa: CASTLTGTEETQYF
j_call: TRBJ2-1; v_call: TRBV5-1; cdr3_aa: CASSLEQGEGNEQFF
j_call: TRBJ2-1; v_call: TRBV29-1; cdr3_aa: CSVPWGAGGNFF
j_call: TRBJ1-5; v_call: TRBV6-6; cdr3_aa: CASSYGSYQPQHF
j_call: TRBJ2-3; v_call: TRBV4-1; cdr3_aa: CASRHDWGAQYF
j_call: TRBJ2-7; v_call: TRBV13; cdr3_aa: CASSPESSYEQYF
j_call: TRBJ1-4; v_call: TRBV5-6; cdr3_aa: CASSLDPGREKLFF
j_call: TRBJ1-4; v_call: TRBV15; cdr3_aa: CATSPANEKLFF
j_call: TRBJ2-5; v_call: TRBV14; cdr3_aa: CRPGTSGGTSQETQYF
j_call: TRBJ2-7; v_call: TRBV5-8; cdr3_aa: CASRGGTYEQYF
j_call: TRBJ1-5; v_call: TRBV10-3; cdr3_aa: CAISAGGIQPQHF
j_call: TRBJ2-3; v_call: TRBV18; cdr3_aa: CASSHDTSGGASDTQYF
j_call: TRBJ2-2; v_call: TRBV14; cdr3_aa: CASSRSGELFF
j_call: TRBJ2-1; v_call: TRBV6-5; cdr3_aa: CASSYGQGMVDEQFF
j_call: TRBJ2-7; v_call: TRBV5-6; cdr3_aa: CASSWGTAIEQYF
j_call: TRBJ1-5; v_call: TRBV5-1; cdr3_aa: CASSLNQGQPQHF
j_call: TRBJ1-3; v_call: TRBV29-1; cdr3_aa: CSVETTSGNTIYF
j_call: TRBJ1-1; v_call: TRBV19; cdr3_aa: CASRKLRTGGSNTEAFF
j_call: TRBJ2-7; v_call: TRBV2; cdr3_aa: CASSRGGAYEQYF
j_call: TRBJ2-7; v_call: TRBV5-6; cdr3_aa: CASSYGTGTIAYEQYF
j_call: TRBJ2-7; v_call: TRBV10-3; cdr3_aa: CAIKGDTYEQYF
j_call: TRBJ2-6; v_call: TRBV7-8; cdr3_aa: CASSLKTNWGSGANVLTF
j_call: TRBJ1-5; v_call: TRBV7-2; cdr3_aa: CASSQTRFHFNQPQHF
j_call: TRBJ1-6; v_call: TRBV4-1; cdr3_aa: CASSLGQGIGSPLHF
j_call: TRBJ2-3; v_call: TRBV7-9; cdr3_aa: CASGRDTQYF
j_call: TRBJ2-7; v_call: TRBV10-3; cdr3_aa: CAISESDRLVEQYF
j_call: TRBJ2-3; v_call: TRBV2; cdr3_aa: CASSPGTGSTDTQYF
j_call: TRBJ2-5; v_call: TRBV13; cdr3_aa: CASTGSVIGETQYF
j_call: TRBJ2-2; v_call: TRBV27; cdr3_aa: CASSPYRRTGELFF
j_call: TRBJ1-4; v_call: TRBV6-5; cdr3_aa: CASGGWEKLFF
j_call: TRBJ2-7; v_call: TRBV5-6; cdr3_aa: CASSPGYPGEQYF